The clone carrying this T cell receptor beta chain was detected a few times. Antigen: not known. RNA transcripts provided the source from which TCR beta CDR3 regions were amplified. The primer set for the first-round RT-PCR of the TCR CDR3 was HTBI. In TCRdb, the multiplex PCR reads were re-called with MiXCR into one record per CDR3 protein. The sample consists of 300,000 to 350,000 distinct CDR3 sequences, 15% to 20% of them appearing once. Participants, patients aged 18 to 65, had newly diagnosed hyperthyroidism with a duration under 2 months. The authors obtained PBMCs from 10 ml of fresh peripheral blood. Germline V gives CDR1 KGHSH, CDR2 LQKENI. The CDR3 covers 14 residues. With 5 bases removed from V and 8 bases from J, the gap between germline ends came to 18 bases. These data come from a study of T cells in Graves' hyperthyroidism and ophthalmopathy. Study-level results: Ophthalmopathy, which appeared later, was predicted by the model a median 6.5 months before onset.

The chain recombines TRBV18 with TRBJ1-2, with a weak D call TRBD1 (5 bases). The origin of this receptor is a woman between 45 and 65 years old with Graves' hyperthyroidism. The sequencing sample was made of blood. CDR3 DNA: TGTGCCAGCTCAGCCAATCAAGGGGACGGCGGCTACACCTTC. Translating it yields CASSANQGDGGYTF.